This TCR beta chain was captured in a study of CD8 T cells in ankylosing spondylitis. Findings of the study overall: A motif of 7 to 9 highly homologous TCR beta variants was seen as apparently characteristic of ankylosing spondylitis blood. Reports say disease-linked clones showed up significantly more in matched ankylosing spondylitis synovial fluid.

This clonotype has only a few counts. Its specificity is not known. TCRdb reprocessed the 5' RACE reads with MiXCR, giving one entry per CDR3 protein. Found here are approximately 300,000 distinct CDR3 sequences, around 19% of them singletons; the top ten hold 7.5% to 9.5%. This sequence originates from a male donor with ankylosing spondylitis or in good health (not recorded which). Input material: blood, either unsorted or a sorted T cell fraction (not recorded which).

CDR3 sequence: CSVAVGSTNEKLFF. The CDR3 nucleotides read TGCAGCGTCGCGGTGGGGTCAACTAATGAAAAACTGTTTTTT. This rearrangement joins TRBV29-1 to TRBJ1-4, with unresolved D. Germline V gene sequence: CDR1 SQVTM, CDR2 ANQGSEA. This CDR3 contains 14 residues. The ends were cut back, 6 bases at V and 0 bases at J, with 11 bases in the middle.